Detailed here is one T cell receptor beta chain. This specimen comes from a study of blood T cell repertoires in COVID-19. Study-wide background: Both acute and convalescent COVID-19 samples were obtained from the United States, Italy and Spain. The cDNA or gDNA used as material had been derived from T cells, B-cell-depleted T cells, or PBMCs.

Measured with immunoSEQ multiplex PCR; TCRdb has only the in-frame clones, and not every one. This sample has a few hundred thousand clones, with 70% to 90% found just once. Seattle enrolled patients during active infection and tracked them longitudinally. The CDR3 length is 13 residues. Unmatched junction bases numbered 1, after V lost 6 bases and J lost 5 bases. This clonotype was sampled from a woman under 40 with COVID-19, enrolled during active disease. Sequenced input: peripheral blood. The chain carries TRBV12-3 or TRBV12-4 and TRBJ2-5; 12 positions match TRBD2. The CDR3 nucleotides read TGTGCCAGCAGGACTAGCGGGAGCGAGACCCAGTACTTC. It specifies CASRTSGSETQYF.